This entry lists 3 T cell receptor beta chains sequenced from one sample in a study of T cell repertoires in cytomegalovirus infection. No antigen has been identified for these receptors. TCRdb reprocessed the reads with MiXCR, giving one entry per CDR3 protein. The sample carries approximately 270,000 distinct CDR3 sequences, about 20% recorded once. The starting material was cultured PBMCs, obtained from culture after CMV antigen stimulation. The origin of the receptors is a human donor in good health (CMV status not recorded). Some clones in this sample may be carry-over from other donors' samples.

As concerns this clonotype: The junction departs from germline at one end; a sequencing error may be responsible. The J gene is TRBJ2-1, the V gene TRBV29-1; 10 bases fit TRBD1. This CDR3 region has 15 residues. CDR1 is SQVTM and CDR2 is ANQGSEA in the germline V gene. CDR3 sequence reads: CSLEEGQGRHNEQFF. CDR3 in DNA: TGCAGCCTTGAAGAGGGACAGGGGCGCCACAATGAGCAGTTCTTC.

This clonotype was recorded at least ten times. The gene calls are TRBV11-1 and TRBJ2-5; possible D gene TRBD2, 5 bases. V lost 3 bases to trimming and J lost 4 bases, with 6 bases between them. Per germline, CDR1 SGHAT and CDR2 FQDESV (reference sequence). This CDR3 spans 12 amino acids. CDR3: CASSLEVETQYF. CDR3 nucleotide sequence: TGTGCCAGCAGCTTGGAGGTAGAGACCCAGTACTTC.

The table lists this clonotype with a few counts. The V and J genes are TRBV7-9 and TRBJ1-1; TRBD1 is a possible D gene (6 bases). Per germline, CDR1 SEHNR and CDR2 FQNEAQ (reference sequence). The V end lost 3 bases, the J end lost 5 bases, and 13 bases lay between the germline ends. The CDR3 runs 14 residues. The DNA for the CDR3 is TGTGCCAGCAGCTTTGGCGACAGGAGAACTGAAGCTTTCTTT. This gives the protein CASSFGDRRTEAFF.